The next 19 T cell receptor beta chains were all read from a single sample in a study of beta chain features in type 1 diabetes. Isolated RNA was reverse transcribed in full, so expressed TCRB transcripts were sequenced. Repertoires were generated with immunoSEQ multiplex PCR, while TCRdb's copy carries only in-frame clones and drops some. Seen here are under 250,000 clones, approximately 11% observed once, and the top ten hold 1% to 1.5%. The sequenced sample was central memory CD4+ T cells from blood. The receptor source for this set is a man between 18 and 35 years old in good health.

The sample holds many counts of this clone. The chain carries TRBV7-2 and TRBJ2-1; D is perhaps TRBD1 (5 bases). The CDR3 contains 13 residues. The V and J ends lost 8 bases and 0 bases respectively, with 8 bases between them. Germline V gives CDR1 SGHTA, CDR2 FQGNSA. This chain's CDR3 is CASGQSSYNEQFF. The DNA for the CDR3 is TGTGCCAGCGGACAAAGCTCCTACAATGAGCAGTTCTTC.

A single count supports this clone. The chain joins TRBV27 to TRBJ2-2; D is uncertain. Trimming took 6 bases from V and 3 from J, leaving 11 bases between them. Germline CDR1 is MNHEY and CDR2 is SMNVEV (reference sequence). This CDR3 contains 14 residues. DNA for the CDR3: TGTGCCAGCAGCCTAAACTACCACACCGGGGAGCTGTTTTTT. This sequence encodes CASSLNYHTGELFF.

This chain links TRBV2 with TRBJ2-2; maybe TRBD1 (6 bases). The CDR3 loop spans 14 amino acids. Trimming took 5 bases from V and 1 from J, leaving 8 bases between them. Per the germline V gene, CDR1 is SNHLY and CDR2 is FYNNEI. This CDR3 reads CASSTDRNTGELFF. CDR3 coding DNA: TGTGCCAGCAGTACGGACAGGAACACCGGGGAGCTGTTTTTT. Full variable domain (outside the CDR3, taken from reference TRBV2 and TRBJ2-2): EPEVTQTPSHQVTQMGQEVILRCVPISNHLYFYWYRQILGQKVEFLVSFYNNEISEKSEIFDDQFSVERPDGSNFTLKIRSTKLEDSAMYFCASSTDRNTGELFFGEGSRLTVL.

This clone was observed a few times. The chain's CDR3 is CASSFSRTGVGTQYF. In DNA form, the CDR3 reads TGTGCCAGCAGTTTCTCTAGGACAGGGGTGGGGACCCAGTACTTC. The V gene is TRBV28, the J gene TRBJ2-5, with 9 bases identical to TRBD1. Germline CDR1 MDHEN, CDR2 SYDVKM. Trimming cost V 3 bases and J 7 bases; bases outside gene matches: 9. CDR3 size: 15 residues.

As concerns this clone: Germline is not matched at one junction end, which may reflect a read error. The V gene is TRBV18, the J gene TRBJ2-6; 9 bases line up with TRBD1. This CDR3 is 20 amino acids long. Germline V CDR1 and CDR2: KGHSH, LQKENI. CDR3 sequence reads: CASAPFPGQGAISGANVLTF. The CDR3 bases are TGTGCCAGCGCACCGTTCCCGGGACAGGGTGCAATTTCTGGGGCCAACGTCCTGACTTTC.

This clone was observed a handful of times. The rearrangement links TRBV5-1 to TRBJ1-2; D is ambiguous. The CDR3 is made up of 14 amino acids. V was shortened by 0 bases and J by 2 bases, with 8 bases between the two germline ends. CDR1 and CDR2 (germline): SGHRS, YFSETQ. The CDR3 reads CASSLVTANYGYTF. In DNA form, the CDR3 reads TGCGCCAGCAGCTTGGTTACCGCGAACTATGGCTACACCTTC.

This clone was observed at least ten times. J is TRBJ1-2 and V is TRBV9; 9 positions match TRBD1. The V and J ends lost 4 bases and 2 bases, in that order; junction bases with no gene match: 9. This CDR3 is 16 amino acids long. CDR1 is SGDLS and CDR2 is YYNGEE in the germline V gene. CDR3 DNA sequence: TGTGCCAGCAGCCCAAGGACAGGGGAATCCAACTATGGCTACACCTTC. Amino acids: CASSPRTGESNYGYTF.

A few counts support this clone. V and J are TRBV6-1 and TRBJ2-4, with TRBD1 matching 7 bases. From germline, CDR1 is MNHNS and CDR2 SASEGT. J lost 9 bases, V lost 6 bases, and 8 bases had no gene match. The CDR3 spans 13 residues. CDR3 protein: CASRRQGSGIQYF. The CDR3 nucleotides are TGTGCCAGCAGAAGACAGGGTTCCGGCATTCAGTACTTC.

This clone turned up a few times. The chain is built from TRBV4-1 and TRBJ2-2, with D hard to call. Per germline, CDR1 MGHRA and CDR2 YSYEKL. The CDR3 extends over 13 amino acids. V was pared by 0 bases and J by 5 bases, with 4 bases between. This chain's CDR3 is CASSQDRTGELFF. The CDR3 nucleotides read TGCGCCAGCAGCCAAGATCGTACCGGGGAGCTGTTTTTT.

The chain links TRBV11-2 to TRBJ2-7; D may match TRBD1 or TRBD2 (5 bases each). Germline assignment: CDR1 SGHAT and CDR2 FQNNGV. Trimming left V 5 bases short and J 7 bases short, with 21 bases between. The CDR3 is made up of 15 amino acids. The CDR3 loop reads CASSVNRDPQAEQYF. For the CDR3, the DNA is TGTGCCAGCAGCGTAAACCGGGACCCCCAGGCAGAGCAGTACTTC.

This clone was found a few times. The chain uses TRBV2 and TRBJ2-3; no clear D. The CDR3 covers 12 residues. Per germline, CDR1 SNHLY and CDR2 FYNNEI. The V end was cut by 5 bases, the J end by 0 bases, with 3 bases between. CDR3 loop: CASSPSTDTQYF. In DNA form, the CDR3 reads TGTGCCAGCAGTCCGAGCACAGATACGCAGTATTTT.

As regards this clone: A far more abundant clone sits one base away, making this likely a read error. The chain employs TRBV1 and TRBJ2-7; TRBD2, the table's D call, was not compared with the DNA. TRBV1 is designated a pseudogene. The CDR3 length is 13 residues. The DNA of the CDR3 is TGCACCAGCGAGGGGAGGAGCGGCCACGAGCAGTACTTC. This sequence encodes CTSEGRSGHEQYF.

CDR3 DNA sequence: TGTGCCAGCAGTCATCCAGAGACCCAGTACTTC. It yields the protein CASSHPETQYF. The chain carries TRBV2 and TRBJ2-5; D is unresolved. Trimming removed 5 bases at V and 4 bases at J, with 5 bases between. Germline CDR1 reads SNHLY; CDR2 reads FYNNEI. The CDR3 spans 11 residues.

The rearrangement uses TRBV5-1 and TRBJ2-1; 11 nucleotides line up with TRBD2. Germline CDR1 SGHRS, CDR2 YFSETQ. The ends lost 1 base at V and 7 bases at J; junction bases unmatched: 4. This CDR3 comprises 15 residues. The CDR3 here is CASSLTSGRGNEQFF. In nucleotides, the CDR3 is TGCGCCAGCAGCTTGACTAGCGGGAGAGGAAATGAGCAGTTCTTC.

The chain links TRBV11-2 to TRBJ2-2; D may be TRBD1 (5 bases). V lost 4 bases and J lost 5, with 8 bases in between. The CDR3 has 13 amino acids. The germline CDR1 and CDR2 sequences are SGHAT and FQNNGV. The CDR3 protein is CASSSRVTGELFF. CDR3 coding DNA: TGTGCCAGCAGCTCCAGGGTAACCGGGGAGCTGTTTTTT.

In its sample, this clone was seen a few times. The chain is built from TRBV29-1 and TRBJ2-7; 8 bases match TRBD1. The CDR3 loop spans 13 amino acids. Germline lookup yields CDR1 SQVTM and CDR2 ANQGSEA. Germline trimming cut 5 bases from V and 2 bases from J; bases unmatched to any gene: 5. CDR3 coding DNA: TGCAGCGTTTCAGGGGACAGGACCTACGAGCAGTACTTC. As protein: CSVSGDRTYEQYF.

The rearrangement uses TRBV2 and TRBJ1-2; possible D gene TRBD1, 5 bases. The germline V and J ends were trimmed by 1 base and 5 bases, with 8 bases remaining between them. Germline V CDR1 and CDR2: SNHLY, FYNNEI. The length of the CDR3 is 13 residues. CDR3 coding DNA: TGTGCCAGCAGTGAAGAGAGGGGTTATGGCTACACCTTC. This encodes CASSEERGYGYTF.

In its sample, this clone was seen a few times. The chain combines TRBV7-2 with TRBJ2-1; 10 bases match TRBD2. The ends lost 6 bases at V and 2 bases at J; junction bases unmatched: 7. CDR1 and CDR2 from the germline V gene are SGHTA and FQGNSA. The CDR3 is 16 residues long. The CDR3 bases are TGTGCCAGCAGTCCAGTGGGGACTAGCGCCTACAATGAGCAGTTCTTC. Amino acid sequence: CASSPVGTSAYNEQFF.

The chain employs TRBV7-2 and TRBJ2-5; D ambiguous. The germline V gene encodes CDR1 SGHTA and CDR2 FQGNSA. The CDR3 covers 13 residues. Trimming stripped 2 bases from V and 3 bases from J, with 7 bases between. CDR3 sequence (DNA): TGTGCCAGCAGCTTAATTCGGGAAGAGACCCAGTACTTC. This translates into CASSLIREETQYF.